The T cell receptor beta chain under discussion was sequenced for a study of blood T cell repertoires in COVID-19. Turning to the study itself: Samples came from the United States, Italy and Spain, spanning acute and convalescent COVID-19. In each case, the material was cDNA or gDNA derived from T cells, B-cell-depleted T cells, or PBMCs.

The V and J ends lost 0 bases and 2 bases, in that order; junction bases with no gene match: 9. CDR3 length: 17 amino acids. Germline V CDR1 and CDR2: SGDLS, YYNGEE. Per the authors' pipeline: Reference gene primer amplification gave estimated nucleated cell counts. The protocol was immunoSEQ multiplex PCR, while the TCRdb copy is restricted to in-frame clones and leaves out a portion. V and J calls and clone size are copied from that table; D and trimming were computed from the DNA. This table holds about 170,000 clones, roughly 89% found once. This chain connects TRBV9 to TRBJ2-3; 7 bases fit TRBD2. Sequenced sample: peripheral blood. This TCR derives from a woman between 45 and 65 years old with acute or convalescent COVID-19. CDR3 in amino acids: CASSVAGAGDYTDTQYF. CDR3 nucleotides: TGTGCCAGCAGCGTAGCTGGCGCGGGGGATTACACAGATACGCAGTATTTT.